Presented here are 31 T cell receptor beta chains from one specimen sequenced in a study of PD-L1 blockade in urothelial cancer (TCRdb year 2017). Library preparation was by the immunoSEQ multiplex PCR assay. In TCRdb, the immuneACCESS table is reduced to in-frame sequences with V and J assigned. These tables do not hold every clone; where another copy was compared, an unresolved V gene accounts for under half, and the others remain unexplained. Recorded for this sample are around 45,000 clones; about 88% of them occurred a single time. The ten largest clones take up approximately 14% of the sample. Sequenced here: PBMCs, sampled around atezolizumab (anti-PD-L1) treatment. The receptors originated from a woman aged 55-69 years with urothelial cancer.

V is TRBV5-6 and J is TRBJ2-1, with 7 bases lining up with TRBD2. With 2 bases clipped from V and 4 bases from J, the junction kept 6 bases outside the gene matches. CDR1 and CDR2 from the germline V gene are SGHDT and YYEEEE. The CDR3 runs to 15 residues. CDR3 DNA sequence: TGTGCCAGCAGCTTTCGCGGGAGAGGTTACAATGAGCAGTTCTTC. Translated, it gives CASSFRGRGYNEQFF.

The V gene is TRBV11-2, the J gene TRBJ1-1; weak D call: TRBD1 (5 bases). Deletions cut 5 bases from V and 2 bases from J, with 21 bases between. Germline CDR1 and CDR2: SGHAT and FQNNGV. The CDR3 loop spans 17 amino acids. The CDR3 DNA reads TGTGCCAGCAGCCCGAACTTGCCGCAAACAGGCAACACTGAAGCTTTCTTT. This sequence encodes CASSPNLPQTGNTEAFF.

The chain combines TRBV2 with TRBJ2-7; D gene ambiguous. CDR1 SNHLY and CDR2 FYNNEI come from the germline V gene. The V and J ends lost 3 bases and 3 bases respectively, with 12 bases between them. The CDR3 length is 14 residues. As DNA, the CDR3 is TGTGCCAGCAGTGAGTCCGTAACGGGCTACGAGCAGTACTTC. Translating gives CASSESVTGYEQYF. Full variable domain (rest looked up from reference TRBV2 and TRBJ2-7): EPEVTQTPSHQVTQMGQEVILRCVPISNHLYFYWYRQILGQKVEFLVSFYNNEISEKSEIFDDQFSVERPDGSNFTLKIRSTKLEDSAMYFCASSESVTGYEQYFGPGTRLTVT.

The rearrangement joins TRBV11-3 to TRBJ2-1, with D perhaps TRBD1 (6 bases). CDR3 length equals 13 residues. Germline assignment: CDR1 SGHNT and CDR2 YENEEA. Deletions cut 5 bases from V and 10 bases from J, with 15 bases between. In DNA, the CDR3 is TGTGCCAGCAGCGTGGACAGCCGACGGGAGCAGTTCTTC. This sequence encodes CASSVDSRREQFF.

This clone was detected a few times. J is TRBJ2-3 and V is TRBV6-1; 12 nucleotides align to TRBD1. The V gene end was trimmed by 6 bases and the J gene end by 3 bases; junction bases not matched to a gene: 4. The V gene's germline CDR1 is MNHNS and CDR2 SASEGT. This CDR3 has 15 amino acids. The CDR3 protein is CASSGTGGGTDTQYF. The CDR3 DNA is TGTGCCAGCAGCGGGACAGGGGGCGGAACAGATACGCAGTATTTT.

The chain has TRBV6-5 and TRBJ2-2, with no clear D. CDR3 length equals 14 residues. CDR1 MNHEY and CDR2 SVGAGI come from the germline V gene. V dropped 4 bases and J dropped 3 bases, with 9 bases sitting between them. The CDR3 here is CASSSNYYTGELFF. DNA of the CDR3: TGTGCCAGCAGTTCCAATTACTACACCGGGGAGCTGTTTTTT.

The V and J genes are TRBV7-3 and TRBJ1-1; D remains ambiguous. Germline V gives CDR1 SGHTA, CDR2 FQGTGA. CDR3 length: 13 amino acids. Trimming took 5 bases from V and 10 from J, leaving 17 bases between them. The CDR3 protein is CASSPTARARAFF. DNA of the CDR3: TGTGCCAGCAGCCCTACGGCCCGAGCGAGAGCTTTCTTT.

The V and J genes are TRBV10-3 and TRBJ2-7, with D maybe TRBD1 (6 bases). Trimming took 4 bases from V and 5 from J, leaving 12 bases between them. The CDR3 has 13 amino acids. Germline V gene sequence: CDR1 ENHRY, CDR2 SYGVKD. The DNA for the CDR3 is TGTGCCATCAGTGGCGGCAGGGGCGACGAGCAGTACTTC. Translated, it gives CAISGGRGDEQYF.

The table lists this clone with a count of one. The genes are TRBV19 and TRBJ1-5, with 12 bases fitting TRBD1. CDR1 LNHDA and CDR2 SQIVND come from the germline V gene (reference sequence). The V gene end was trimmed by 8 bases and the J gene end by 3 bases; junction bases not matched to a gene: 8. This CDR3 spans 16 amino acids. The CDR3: CASSRDRGLNNQPQHF. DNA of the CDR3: TGTGCCAGTTCCCGGGACAGGGGGCTAAACAATCAGCCCCAGCATTTT.

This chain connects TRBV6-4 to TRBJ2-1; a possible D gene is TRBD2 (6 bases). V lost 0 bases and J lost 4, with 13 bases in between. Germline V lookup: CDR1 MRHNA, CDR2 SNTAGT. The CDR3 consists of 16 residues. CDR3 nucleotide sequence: TGTGCCAGCAGTGACTCAGGGACTTTGAGTTACAATGAGCAGTTCTTC. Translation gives CASSDSGTLSYNEQFF.

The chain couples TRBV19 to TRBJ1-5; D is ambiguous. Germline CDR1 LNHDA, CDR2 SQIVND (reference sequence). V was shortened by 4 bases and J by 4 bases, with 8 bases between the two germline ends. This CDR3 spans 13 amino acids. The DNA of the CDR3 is TGTGCCAGTAGTAACGGACTAAATCAGCCCCAGCATTTT. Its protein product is CASSNGLNQPQHF. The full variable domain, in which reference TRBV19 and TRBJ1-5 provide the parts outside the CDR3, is DGGITQSPKYLFRKEGQNVTLSCEQNLNHDAMYWYRQDPGQGLRLIYYSQIVNDFQKGDIAEGYSVSREKKESFPLTVTSAQKNPTAFYLCASSNGLNQPQHFGDGTRLSIL.

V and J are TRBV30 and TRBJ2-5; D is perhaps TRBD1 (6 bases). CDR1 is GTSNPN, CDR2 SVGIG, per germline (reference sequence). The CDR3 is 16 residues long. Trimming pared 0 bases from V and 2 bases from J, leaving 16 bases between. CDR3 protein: CAWSVLDGDTQETQYF. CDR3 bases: TGTGCCTGGAGTGTACTAGACGGGGACACACAAGAGACCCAGTACTTC.

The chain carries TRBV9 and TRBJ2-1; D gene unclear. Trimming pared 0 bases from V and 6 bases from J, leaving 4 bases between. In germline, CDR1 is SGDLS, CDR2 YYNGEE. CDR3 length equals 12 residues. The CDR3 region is CASSVGLNEQFF. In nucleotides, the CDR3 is TGTGCCAGCAGCGTAGGGCTCAATGAGCAGTTCTTC.

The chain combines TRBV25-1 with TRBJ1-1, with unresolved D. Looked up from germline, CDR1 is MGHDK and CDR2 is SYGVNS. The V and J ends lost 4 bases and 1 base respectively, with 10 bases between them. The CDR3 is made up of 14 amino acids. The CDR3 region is CASSGGNGNTEAFF. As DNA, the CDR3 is TGTGCCAGCAGTGGAGGGAATGGGAACACTGAAGCTTTCTTT.

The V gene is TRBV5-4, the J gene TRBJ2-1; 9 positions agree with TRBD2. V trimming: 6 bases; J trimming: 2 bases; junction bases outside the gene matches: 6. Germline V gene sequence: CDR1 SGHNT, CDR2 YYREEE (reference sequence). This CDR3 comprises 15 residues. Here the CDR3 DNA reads TGTGCCAGCATTCCGACTAGCGGACCCTACAATGAGCAGTTCTTC. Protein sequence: CASIPTSGPYNEQFF.

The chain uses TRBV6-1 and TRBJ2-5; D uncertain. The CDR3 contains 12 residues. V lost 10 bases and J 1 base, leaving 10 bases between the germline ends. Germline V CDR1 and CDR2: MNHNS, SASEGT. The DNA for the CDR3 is TGTGCCATCATGCCAGGCCAAGAGACCCAGTACTTC. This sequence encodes CAIMPGQETQYF.

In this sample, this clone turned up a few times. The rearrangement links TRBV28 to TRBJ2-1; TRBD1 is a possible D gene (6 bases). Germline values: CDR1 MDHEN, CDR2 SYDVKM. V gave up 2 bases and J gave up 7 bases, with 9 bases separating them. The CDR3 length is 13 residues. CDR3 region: CASSLGGPNEQFF. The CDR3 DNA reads TGTGCCAGCAGTTTAGGGGGCCCAAATGAGCAGTTCTTC.

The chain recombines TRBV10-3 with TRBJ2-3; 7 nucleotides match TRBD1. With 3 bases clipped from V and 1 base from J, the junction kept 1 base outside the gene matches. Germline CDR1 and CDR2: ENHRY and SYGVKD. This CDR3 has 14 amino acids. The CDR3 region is CAISDGTGTDTQYF. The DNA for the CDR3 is TGTGCCATCAGTGATGGGACAGGCACAGATACGCAGTATTTT.

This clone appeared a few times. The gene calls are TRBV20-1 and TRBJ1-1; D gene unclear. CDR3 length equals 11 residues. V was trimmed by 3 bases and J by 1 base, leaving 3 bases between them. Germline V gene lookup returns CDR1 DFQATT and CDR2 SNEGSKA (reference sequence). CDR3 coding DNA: TGCAGTGCTAGCGGGAACACTGAAGCTTTCTTT. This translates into CSASGNTEAFF.

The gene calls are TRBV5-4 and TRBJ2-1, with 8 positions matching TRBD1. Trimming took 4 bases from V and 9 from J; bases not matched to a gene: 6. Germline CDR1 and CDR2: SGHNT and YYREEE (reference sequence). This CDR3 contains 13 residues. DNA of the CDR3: TGTGCCAGCAGCCCAATCGACAGGGGTGAGCAGTTCTTC. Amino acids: CASSPIDRGEQFF.

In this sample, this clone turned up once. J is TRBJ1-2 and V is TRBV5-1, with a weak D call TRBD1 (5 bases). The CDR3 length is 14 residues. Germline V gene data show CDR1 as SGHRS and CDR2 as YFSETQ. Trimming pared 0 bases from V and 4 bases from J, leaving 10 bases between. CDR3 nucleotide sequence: TGCGCCAGCAGCTTGGTAATCCAGGGCTATGGCTACACCTTC. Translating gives CASSLVIQGYGYTF.

The CDR3 DNA is TGTGCCACCAGCGGGAGGGTAGGGAGCCGCTACAATGAGCAGTTCTTC. It specifies CATSGRVGSRYNEQFF. The chain combines TRBV15 with TRBJ2-1, with TRBD2 matching over 7 bases. This CDR3 spans 16 amino acids. J gave up 3 bases and V 5 bases, and 10 bases lay outside the gene matches. Germline V gene data show CDR1 as LNHNV and CDR2 as YYDKDF (reference sequence).

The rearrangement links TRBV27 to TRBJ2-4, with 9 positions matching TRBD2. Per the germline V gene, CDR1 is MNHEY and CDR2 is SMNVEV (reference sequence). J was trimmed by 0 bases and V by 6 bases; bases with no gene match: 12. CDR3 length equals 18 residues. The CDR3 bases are TGTGCCAGCAGGCGCCTGACTAGCGGACTCCAAGCCAAAAACATTCAGTACTTC. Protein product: CASRRLTSGLQAKNIQYF.

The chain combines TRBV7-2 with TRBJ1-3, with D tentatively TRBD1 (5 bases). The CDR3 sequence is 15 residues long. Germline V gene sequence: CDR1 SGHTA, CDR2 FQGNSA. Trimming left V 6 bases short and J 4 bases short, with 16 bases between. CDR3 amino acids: CASRSGPSKGNTIYF. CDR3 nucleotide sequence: TGTGCCAGCAGATCAGGGCCCTCGAAAGGAAACACCATATATTTT.

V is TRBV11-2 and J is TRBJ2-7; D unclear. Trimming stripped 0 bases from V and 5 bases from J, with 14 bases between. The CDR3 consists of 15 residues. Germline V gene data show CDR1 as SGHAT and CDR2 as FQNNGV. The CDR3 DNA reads TGTGCCAGCAGCTTAGACGCCAGCTTGGGCGACGAGCAGTACTTC. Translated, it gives CASSLDASLGDEQYF.

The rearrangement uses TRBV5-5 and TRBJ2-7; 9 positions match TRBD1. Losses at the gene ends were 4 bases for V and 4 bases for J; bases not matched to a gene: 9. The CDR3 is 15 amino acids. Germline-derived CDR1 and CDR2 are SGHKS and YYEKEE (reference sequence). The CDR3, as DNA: TGTGCCAGCAGCAAACAGGGGGCCGTATGGTACGAGCAGTACTTC. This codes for CASSKQGAVWYEQYF.

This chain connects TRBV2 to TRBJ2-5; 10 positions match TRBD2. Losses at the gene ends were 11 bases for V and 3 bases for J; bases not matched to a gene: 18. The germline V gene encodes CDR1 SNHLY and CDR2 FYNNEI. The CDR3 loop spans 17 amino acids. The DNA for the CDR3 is TGTGCCCTCAGCGGGATAGTTCTAGCGGGGGCTAAAGAGACCCAGTACTTC. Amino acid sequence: CALSGIVLAGAKETQYF.

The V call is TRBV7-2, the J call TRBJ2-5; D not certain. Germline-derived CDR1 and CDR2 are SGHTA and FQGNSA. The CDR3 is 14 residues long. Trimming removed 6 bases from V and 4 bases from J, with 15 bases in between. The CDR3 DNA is TGTGCCAGCAGTAAGGTGAGGAGTGGAGAGACCCAGTACTTC. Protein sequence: CASSKVRSGETQYF.

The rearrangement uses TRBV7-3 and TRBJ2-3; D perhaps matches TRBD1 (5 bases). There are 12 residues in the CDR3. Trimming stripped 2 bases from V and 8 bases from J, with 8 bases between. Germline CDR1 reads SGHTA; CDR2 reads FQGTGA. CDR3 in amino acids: CASSLPQGTQYF. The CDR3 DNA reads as TGTGCCAGCAGCTTACCCCAGGGTACGCAGTATTTT.

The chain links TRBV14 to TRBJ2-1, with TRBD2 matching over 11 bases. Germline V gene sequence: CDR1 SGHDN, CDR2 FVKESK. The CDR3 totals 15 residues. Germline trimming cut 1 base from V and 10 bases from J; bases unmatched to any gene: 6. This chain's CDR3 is CASSQGLVAGGEQFF. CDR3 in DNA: TGTGCCAGCAGCCAAGGGTTGGTAGCGGGAGGGGAGCAGTTCTTC.

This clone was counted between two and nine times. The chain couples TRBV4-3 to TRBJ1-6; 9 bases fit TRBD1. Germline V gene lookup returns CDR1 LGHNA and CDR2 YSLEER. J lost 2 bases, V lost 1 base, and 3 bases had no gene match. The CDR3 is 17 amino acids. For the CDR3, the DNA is TGCGCCAGCAGCCAAGCGACAGGGGGTACCTATAATTCACCCCTCCACTTT. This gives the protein CASSQATGGTYNSPLHF.